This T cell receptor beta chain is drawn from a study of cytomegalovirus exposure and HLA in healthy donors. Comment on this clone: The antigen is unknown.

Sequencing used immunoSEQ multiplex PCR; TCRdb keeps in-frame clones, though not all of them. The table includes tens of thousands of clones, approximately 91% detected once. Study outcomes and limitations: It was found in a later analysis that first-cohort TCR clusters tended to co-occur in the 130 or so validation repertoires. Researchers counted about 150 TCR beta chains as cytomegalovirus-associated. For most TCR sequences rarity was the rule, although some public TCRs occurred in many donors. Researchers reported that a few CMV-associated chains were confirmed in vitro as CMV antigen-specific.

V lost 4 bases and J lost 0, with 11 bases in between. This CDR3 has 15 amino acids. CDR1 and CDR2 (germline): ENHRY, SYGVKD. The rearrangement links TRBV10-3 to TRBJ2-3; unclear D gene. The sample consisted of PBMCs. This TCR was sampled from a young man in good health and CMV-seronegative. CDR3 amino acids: CAISGVAESTDTQYF. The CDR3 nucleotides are TGTGCCATCAGTGGAGTGGCGGAGAGCACAGATACGCAGTATTTT.